The clone carrying this TCR beta chain turned up a few times. Its specificity is not known. CDR3 length: 15 amino acids. The sample belongs to a study of identical twins. A universal primer binding site was introduced by template switching. The final cDNA contained unique molecular identifiers. TCRdb re-called the 5' RACE reads through MiXCR, storing one row per CDR3 protein. The sample has under 500,000 distinct CDR3 sequences, roughly an eighth seen once. Whole-study findings and limits: The more abundant beta clonotypes in cord blood had fewer insertions, and memory repertoires did not show this. Excess sharing by twins proved weaker in beta out-of-frame sequences.

The same specimen was also included in a second study, on yellow fever vaccine responses in identical twins.

The V call is TRBV21-1, the J call TRBJ1-1; TRBD1 reflects the table's D call only, with no check against the DNA. TRBV21-1 is reported as a pseudogene. Sequences were obtained from CD4+ T cells sorted from blood. This TCR was sampled from a woman aged 18-30 years in good health. CDR3 nucleotide sequence: TGTGCCAGCAGCGCCCTACAGGGGGTGGACACTGAAGCTTTCTTT. Translating gives CASSALQGVDTEAFF.